The 20 T cell receptor beta chains listed next were all sequenced from one sample in a study of CD8 T cells in Susac syndrome. With random hexamers, roughly 0.5 to 1 ug RNA was reverse transcribed. TCRdb passed the immunoSEQ multiplex PCR reads through MiXCR, listing each CDR3 protein once. This sample carries more than 95,000 distinct CDR3 sequences, around 94% of them seen once, and the ten largest clones take roughly 0.091%. The sequenced material came from CD4+ T cells from PBMCs. These receptors all stem from a human donor in good health.

The chain uses TRBV3-1 and TRBJ2-7, with 8 bases fitting TRBD2. The V and J ends lost 0 bases and 3 bases, in that order; junction bases with no gene match: 13. The length of the CDR3 is 18 residues. Per the germline V gene, CDR1 is LGHDT and CDR2 is YNNKEL (reference sequence). The CDR3 reads CASSQDSGTAWTYYEQYF. The DNA of the CDR3 is TGTGCCAGCAGCCAAGATAGCGGGACGGCCTGGACTTACTACGAGCAGTACTTC.

The chain combines TRBV20-1 with TRBJ1-2, with unresolved D. Trimming took off 6 bases at V and 4 bases at J, with 18 bases between the two ends. The CDR3 consists of 14 residues. In germline, CDR1 is DFQATT, CDR2 SNEGSKA (reference sequence). The CDR3 sequence: CSATDPQRGYGYTF. The CDR3 bases are TGCAGTGCCACCGACCCCCAACGGGGCTATGGCTACACCTTC.

The chain combines TRBV29-1 with TRBJ2-3; TRBD2 matches at 7 bases. The CDR3 contains 13 residues. Germline V lookup: CDR1 SQVTM, CDR2 ANQGSEA. V trimming: 1 base; J trimming: 6 bases; junction bases outside the gene matches: 4. CDR3 sequence reads: CSVEGGSDDTQYF. CDR3 in DNA: TGCAGCGTTGAAGGCGGGAGTGACGATACGCAGTATTTT.

The rearrangement links TRBV7-2 to TRBJ2-7; possible D gene TRBD2, 5 bases. V was clipped by 3 bases and J by 3 bases, with 12 bases between them. The CDR3 totals 14 residues. CDR1 is SGHTA and CDR2 is FQGNSA in the germline V gene. The CDR3 loop is CASSFQDGDYEQYF. CDR3 in DNA: TGTGCCAGCAGCTTCCAGGACGGGGACTACGAGCAGTACTTC.

The gene calls are TRBV2 and TRBJ2-1; 15 bases align to TRBD2. The germline CDR1 and CDR2 sequences are SNHLY and FYNNEI. V lost 7 bases, J lost 8 bases, and 9 bases stayed unmatched. The CDR3 is 16 amino acids. Here the CDR3 reads CASMPGLAGGVHEQFF. CDR3 nucleotide sequence: TGTGCCAGCATGCCGGGACTAGCGGGAGGCGTTCATGAGCAGTTCTTC.

The chain links TRBV5-6 to TRBJ2-3; D gene unclear. V was cut by 2 bases and J by 2 bases, with 0 bases left in between. This CDR3 spans 11 amino acids. Germline V gives CDR1 SGHDT, CDR2 YYEEEE. CDR3 nucleotides: TGTGCCAGCAGCTTCACAGATACGCAGTATTTT. The encoded protein is CASSFTDTQYF. The complete variable domain, with remaining parts taken from reference TRBV5-6 and TRBJ2-3, reads DAGVTQSPTHLIKTRGQQVTLRCSPKSGHDTVSWYQQALGQGPQFIFQYYEEEERQRGNFPDRFSGHQFPNYSSELNVNALLLGDSALYLCASSFTDTQYFGPGTRLTVL.

V is TRBV24-1 and J is TRBJ2-5; D unresolved. The V and J ends lost 5 bases and 2 bases respectively, with 5 bases between them. There are 12 residues in the CDR3. CDR1 is KGHDR and CDR2 is SFDVKD in the germline V gene. CDR3 amino acids: CATSADQETQYF. CDR3 DNA: TGTGCCACCAGTGCGGATCAAGAGACCCAGTACTTC.

V usage is TRBV30 and J usage is TRBJ1-1; D is unresolved. Trimming removed 2 bases from V and 5 bases from J, with 15 bases in between. The CDR3 loop spans 14 amino acids. Germline V gene sequence: CDR1 GTSNPN, CDR2 SVGIG (reference sequence). For the CDR3, the DNA is TGTGCCTGGAGTCCCCCCCCGGGTTGGACTGAAGCTTTCTTT. Translation: CAWSPPPGWTEAFF. The full variable domain, with the rest looked up from reference TRBV30 and TRBJ1-1, is SQTIHQWPATLVQPVGSPLSLECTVEGTSNPNLYWYRQAAGRGLQLLFYSVGIGQISSEVPQNLSASRPQDRQFILSSKKLLLSDSGFYLCAWSPPPGWTEAFFGQGTRLTVV.

CDR3 nucleotide sequence: TGTGCCAGCAGCCGACGCGGCGCGTTGGCCTATGGCTACACCTTC. Amino acids: CASSRRGALAYGYTF. This chain connects TRBV3-1 to TRBJ1-2; no clear D gene. The CDR3 consists of 15 residues. Between the trimmed V and J ends, which lost 4 bases and 4 bases, there was a span of 16 bases. Germline V CDR1 and CDR2: LGHDT, YNNKEL (reference sequence).

This chain connects TRBV11-2 to TRBJ2-3; D call uncertain. Trimming took 1 base from V and 3 from J, leaving 11 bases between them. The germline V gene has CDR1 SGHAT and CDR2 FQNNGV. The CDR3 runs to 15 residues. The CDR3 loop reads CASSLVRLRTDTQYF. The CDR3 nucleotides are TGTGCCAGCAGCTTAGTAAGATTAAGAACAGATACGCAGTATTTT. Variable domain in full (rest from reference TRBV11-2 and TRBJ2-3): EAGVAQSPRYKIIEKRQSVAFWCNPISGHATLYWYQQILGQGPKLLIQFQNNGVVDDSQLPKDRFSAERLKGVDSTLKIQPAKLEDSAVYLCASSLVRLRTDTQYFGPGTRLTVL.

The chain is built from TRBV7-2 and TRBJ1-2; D is ambiguous. This CDR3 is 11 amino acids long. Trimming took 5 bases from V and 9 from J, leaving 10 bases between them. Germline V lookup: CDR1 SGHTA, CDR2 FQGNSA. The CDR3, as DNA: TGTGCCAGCAGCCCCGGCGAGCGCTACACCTTC. It specifies CASSPGERYTF. The variable domain in full, with the rest retrieved from reference TRBV7-2 and TRBJ1-2, is GAGVSQSPSNKVTEKGKDVELRCDPISGHTALYWYRQSLGQGLEFLIYFQGNSAPDKSGLPSDRFSAERTGGSVSTLTIQRTQQEDSAVYLCASSPGERYTFGSGTRLTVV.

The J gene is TRBJ1-1, the V gene TRBV29-1; TRBD1 matches at 7 bases. The germline gives CDR1 SQVTM, CDR2 ANQGSEA. Unmatched junction bases numbered 13, after V lost 2 bases and J lost 1 base. The CDR3 runs to 17 residues. The CDR3, as DNA: TGCAGCGTTGAACCCACCGGGACAGCATTTCCGAACACTGAAGCTTTCTTT. Protein product: CSVEPTGTAFPNTEAFF.

The chain uses TRBV12-3 or TRBV12-4 and TRBJ1-2, with a weak D call TRBD1 (5 bases). Between the trimmed V and J ends, which lost 3 bases and 6 bases, there was a span of 11 bases. CDR3 length: 13 residues. The CDR3 nucleotides are TGTGCCAGCAGTTTGCGTCTAGGGGATGGCTACACCTTC. Translating it yields CASSLRLGDGYTF.

J is TRBJ2-5 and V is TRBV19; 7 nucleotides match TRBD2. V was clipped by 3 bases and J by 0 bases; unmatched bases: 7. CDR1 and CDR2 (germline): LNHDA, SQIVND (reference sequence). This CDR3 has 16 amino acids. The CDR3 DNA reads TGTGCCAGTAGTATTTGGGCGGGAGAGAACCAAGAGACCCAGTACTTC. Translated, it gives CASSIWAGENQETQYF.

The rearrangement links TRBV19 to TRBJ2-2; the match to TRBD2 covers 11 bases. The CDR3 contains 15 residues. J gave up 3 bases and V 5 bases, and 2 bases lay outside the gene matches. The germline gives CDR1 LNHDA, CDR2 SQIVND (reference sequence). CDR3 in DNA: TGTGCCAGTAGTGATAGCGGGAGGGACACCGGGGAGCTGTTTTTT. It encodes CASSDSGRDTGELFF.

This sequence joins TRBV18 and TRBJ2-1, with 9 bases aligning to TRBD2. Germline CDR1 KGHSH, CDR2 LQKENI. J gave up 5 bases and V 3 bases, and 8 bases lay outside the gene matches. The CDR3 sequence is 16 residues long. The CDR3 DNA reads TGTGCCAGCTCACCTTCGACTAGCGGCCCACACAATGAGCAGTTCTTC. It specifies CASSPSTSGPHNEQFF.

This chain links TRBV21-1 with TRBJ2-2; the D call TRBD1 from the table was never checked on the DNA. TRBV21-1 constitutes a pseudogene. CDR3 size: 13 residues. The CDR3 is CASRTGDTGELFF. CDR3 coding DNA: TGTGCCAGCAGGACGGGGGACACCGGGGAGCTGTTTTTT.

This clonotype was observed once. J is TRBJ2-7 and V is TRBV6-5, with TRBD2 as a possible D gene (5 bases). In germline, CDR1 is MNHEY, CDR2 SVGAGI. V lost 0 bases, J lost 9 bases, and 9 bases lay in between. The CDR3 totals 12 residues. In DNA, the CDR3 is TGTGCCAGCAGTTACTCGAGCGGAGTGCAGTACTTC. Translating gives CASSYSSGVQYF.

V and J are TRBV6-1 and TRBJ2-1; D unresolved. This CDR3 has 15 residues. Germline lookup yields CDR1 MNHNS and CDR2 SASEGT. Trimming removed 6 bases from V and 7 bases from J, with 19 bases in between. This CDR3 is CASSQHRGVGNEQFF. The CDR3, as DNA: TGTGCCAGCAGCCAGCACCGAGGCGTCGGGAATGAGCAGTTCTTC.

This sequence joins TRBV2 and TRBJ1-4; TRBD1 matches at 12 bases. The CDR3 runs to 15 residues. The trim removed 7 bases at V and 4 bases at J, leaving 4 bases unmatched. Germline CDR1 SNHLY, CDR2 FYNNEI. The CDR3: CASKGQGAINEKLFF. CDR3 sequence (DNA): TGTGCCAGCAAGGGACAGGGGGCGATTAATGAAAAACTGTTTTTT.